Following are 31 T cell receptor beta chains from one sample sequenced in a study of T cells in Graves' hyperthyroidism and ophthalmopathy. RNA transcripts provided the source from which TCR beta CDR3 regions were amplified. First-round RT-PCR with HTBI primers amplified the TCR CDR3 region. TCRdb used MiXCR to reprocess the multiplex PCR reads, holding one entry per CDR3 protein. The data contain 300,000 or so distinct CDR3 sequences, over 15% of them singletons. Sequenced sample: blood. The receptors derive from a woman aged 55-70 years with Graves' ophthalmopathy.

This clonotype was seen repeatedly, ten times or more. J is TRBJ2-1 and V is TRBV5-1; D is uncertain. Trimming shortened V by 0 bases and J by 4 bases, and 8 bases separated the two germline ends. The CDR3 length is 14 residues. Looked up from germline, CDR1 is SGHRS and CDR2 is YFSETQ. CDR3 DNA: TGCGCCAGCAGCTTGGGGACCACATACAATGAGCAGTTCTTC. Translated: CASSLGTTYNEQFF.

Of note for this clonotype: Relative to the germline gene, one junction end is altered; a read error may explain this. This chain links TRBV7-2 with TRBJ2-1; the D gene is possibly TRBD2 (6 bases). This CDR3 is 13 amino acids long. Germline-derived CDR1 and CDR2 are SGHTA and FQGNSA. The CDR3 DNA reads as TGTGCCAGCACCTTAGCGGAAAACAATGAGCAATTCTTC. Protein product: CASTLAENNEQFF.

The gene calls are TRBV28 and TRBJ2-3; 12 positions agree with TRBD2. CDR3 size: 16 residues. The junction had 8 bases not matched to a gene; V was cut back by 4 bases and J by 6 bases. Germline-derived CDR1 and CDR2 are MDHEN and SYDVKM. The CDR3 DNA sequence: TGTGCCAGCAGTTCCCGACTAGCGGGAGTAAGTGATACGCAGTATTTT. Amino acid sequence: CASSSRLAGVSDTQYF.

CDR3 amino acids: CASSYSQVAIYTF. CDR3 in DNA: TGTGCCAGCAGTTACTCGCAGGTTGCCATCTACACCTTC. The chain combines TRBV6-5 with TRBJ1-2, with D unclear. The CDR3 consists of 13 residues. V was shortened by 0 bases and J by 10 bases, with 12 bases between the two germline ends. Germline values: CDR1 MNHEY, CDR2 SVGAGI.

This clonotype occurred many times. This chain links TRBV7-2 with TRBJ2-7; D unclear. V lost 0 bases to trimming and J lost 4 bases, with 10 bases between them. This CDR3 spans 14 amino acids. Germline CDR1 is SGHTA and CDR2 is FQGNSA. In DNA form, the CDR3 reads TGTGCCAGCAGCTTAGCGCGTAGCAGTTACGAGCAGTACTTC. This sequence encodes CASSLARSSYEQYF.

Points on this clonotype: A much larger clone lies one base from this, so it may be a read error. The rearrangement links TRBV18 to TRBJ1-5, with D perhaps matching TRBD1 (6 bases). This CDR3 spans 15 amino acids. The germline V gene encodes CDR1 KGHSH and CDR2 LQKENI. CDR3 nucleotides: TGTGCCAGCCCACCAACGGCAGGGGCGAGTCAGCCCCAGCATTTT. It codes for CASPPTAGASQPQHF.

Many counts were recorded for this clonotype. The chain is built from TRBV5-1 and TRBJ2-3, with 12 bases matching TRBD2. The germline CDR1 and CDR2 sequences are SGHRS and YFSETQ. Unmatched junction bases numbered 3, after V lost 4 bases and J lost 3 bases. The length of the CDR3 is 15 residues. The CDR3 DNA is TGCGCCAGCAGCGTGACTAGCGGGAGTACAGATACGCAGTATTTT. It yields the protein CASSVTSGSTDTQYF.

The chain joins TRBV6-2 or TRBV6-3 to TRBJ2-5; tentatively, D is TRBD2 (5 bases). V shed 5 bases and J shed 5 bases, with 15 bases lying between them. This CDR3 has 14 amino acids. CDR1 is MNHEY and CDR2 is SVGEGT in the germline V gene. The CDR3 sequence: CASSHPVRRETQYF. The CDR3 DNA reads TGTGCCAGCAGTCACCCGGTCAGGAGGGAGACCCAGTACTTC.

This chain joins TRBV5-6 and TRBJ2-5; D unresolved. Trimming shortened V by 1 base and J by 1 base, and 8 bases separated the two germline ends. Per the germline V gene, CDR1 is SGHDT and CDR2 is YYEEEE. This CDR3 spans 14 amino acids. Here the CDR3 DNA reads TGTGCCAGCAGCTTGTCTGTTCGCCAAGAGACCCAGTACTTC. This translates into CASSLSVRQETQYF.

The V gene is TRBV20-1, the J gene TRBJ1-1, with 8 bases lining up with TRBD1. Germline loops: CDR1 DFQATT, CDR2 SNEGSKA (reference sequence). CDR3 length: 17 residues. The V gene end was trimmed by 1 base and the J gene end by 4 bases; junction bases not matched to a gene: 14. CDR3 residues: CSARVFPPPRGRTEAFF. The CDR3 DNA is TGCAGTGCTAGAGTGTTTCCCCCCCCCAGGGGGCGCACTGAAGCTTTCTTT.

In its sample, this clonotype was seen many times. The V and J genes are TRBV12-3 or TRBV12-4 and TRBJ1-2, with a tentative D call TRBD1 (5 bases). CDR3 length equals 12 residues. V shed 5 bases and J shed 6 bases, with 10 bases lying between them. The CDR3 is CASSLREHGYTF. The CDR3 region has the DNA TGTGCCAGCAGTCTCAGGGAGCATGGCTACACCTTC.

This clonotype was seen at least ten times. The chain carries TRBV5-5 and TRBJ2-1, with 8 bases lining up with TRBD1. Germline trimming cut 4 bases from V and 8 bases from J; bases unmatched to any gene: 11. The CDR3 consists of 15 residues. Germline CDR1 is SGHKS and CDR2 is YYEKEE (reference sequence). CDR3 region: CASSQGQGRFYEQFF. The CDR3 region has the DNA TGTGCCAGCAGCCAAGGACAGGGTAGGTTTTATGAGCAGTTCTTC.

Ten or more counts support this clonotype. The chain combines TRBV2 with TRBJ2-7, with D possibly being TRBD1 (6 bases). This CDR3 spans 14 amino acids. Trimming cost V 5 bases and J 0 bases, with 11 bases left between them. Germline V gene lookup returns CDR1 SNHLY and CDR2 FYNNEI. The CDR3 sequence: CASSRDTSSYEQYF. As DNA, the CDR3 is TGTGCCAGCAGTCGGGACACCAGCTCCTACGAGCAGTACTTC.

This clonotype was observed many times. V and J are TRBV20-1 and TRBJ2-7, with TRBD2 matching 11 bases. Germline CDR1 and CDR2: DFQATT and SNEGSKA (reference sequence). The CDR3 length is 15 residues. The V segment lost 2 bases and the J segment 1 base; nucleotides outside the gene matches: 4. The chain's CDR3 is CSARLAGGASYEQYF. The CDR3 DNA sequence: TGCAGTGCTAGACTAGCGGGAGGCGCGTCCTACGAGCAGTACTTC.

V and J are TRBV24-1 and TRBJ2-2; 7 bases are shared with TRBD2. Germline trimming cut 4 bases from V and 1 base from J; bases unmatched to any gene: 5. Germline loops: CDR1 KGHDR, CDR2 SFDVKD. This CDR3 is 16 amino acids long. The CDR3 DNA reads TGTGCCACCAGTGAGAATACGGGGGGGAACACCGGGGAGCTGTTTTTT. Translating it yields CATSENTGGNTGELFF.

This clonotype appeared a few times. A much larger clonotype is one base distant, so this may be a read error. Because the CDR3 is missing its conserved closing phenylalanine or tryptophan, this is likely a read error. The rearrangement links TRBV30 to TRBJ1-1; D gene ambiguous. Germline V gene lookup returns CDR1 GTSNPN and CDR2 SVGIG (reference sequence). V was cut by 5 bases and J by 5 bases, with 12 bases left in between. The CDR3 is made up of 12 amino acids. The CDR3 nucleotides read TGTGCCTGGGGGAGGATTGGGACTGAAGCTTTCCTT. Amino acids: CAWGRIGTEAFL.

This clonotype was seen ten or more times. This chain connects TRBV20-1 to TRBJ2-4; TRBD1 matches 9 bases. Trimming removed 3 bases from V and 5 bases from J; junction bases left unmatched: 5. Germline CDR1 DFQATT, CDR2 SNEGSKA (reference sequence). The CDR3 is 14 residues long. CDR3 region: CSASRDRVENIQYF. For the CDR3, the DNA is TGCAGTGCTAGCCGGGACAGGGTTGAAAACATTCAGTACTTC.

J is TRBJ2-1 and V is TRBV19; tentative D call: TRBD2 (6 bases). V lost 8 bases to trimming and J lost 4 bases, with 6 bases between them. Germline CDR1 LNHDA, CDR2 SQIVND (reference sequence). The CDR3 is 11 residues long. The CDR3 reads CASGTYNEQFF. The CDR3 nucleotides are TGTGCCAGTGGGACTTACAATGAGCAGTTCTTC.

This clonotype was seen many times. Here the CDR3 DNA reads TGTGCCAGCAGCCCGCCGGGACTAGCGGGGGGAACTCTCGACGAGCAGTACTTC. This translates into CASSPPGLAGGTLDEQYF. The V call is TRBV3-1, the J call TRBJ2-7; TRBD2 matches at 15 bases. Germline V lookup: CDR1 LGHDT, CDR2 YNNKEL (reference sequence). The CDR3 spans 18 residues. Germline trimming cut 4 bases from V and 5 bases from J; bases unmatched to any gene: 12.

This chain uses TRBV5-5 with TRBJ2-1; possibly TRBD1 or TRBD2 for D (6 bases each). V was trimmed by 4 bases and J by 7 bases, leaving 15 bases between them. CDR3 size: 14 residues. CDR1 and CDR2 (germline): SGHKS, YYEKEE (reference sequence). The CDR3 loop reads CASSPLGGRNEQFF. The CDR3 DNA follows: TGTGCCAGCAGCCCACTTGGGGGGCGGAATGAGCAGTTCTTC.

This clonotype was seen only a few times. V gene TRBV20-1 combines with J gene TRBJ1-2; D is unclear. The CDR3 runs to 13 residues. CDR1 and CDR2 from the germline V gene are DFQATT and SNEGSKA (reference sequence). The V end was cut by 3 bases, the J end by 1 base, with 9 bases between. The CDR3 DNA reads TGCAGTGCTAGTGGAGGGATTAACTATGGCTACACCTTC. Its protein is CSASGGINYGYTF.

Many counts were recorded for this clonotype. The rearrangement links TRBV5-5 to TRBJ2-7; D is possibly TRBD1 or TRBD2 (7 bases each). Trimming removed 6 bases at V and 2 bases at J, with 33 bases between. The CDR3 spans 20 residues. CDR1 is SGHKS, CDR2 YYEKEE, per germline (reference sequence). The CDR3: CASNPPGSYRGLAEPYEQYF. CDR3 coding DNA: TGTGCCAGCAACCCCCCCGGGAGCTATAGGGGGCTAGCGGAACCCTACGAGCAGTACTTC.

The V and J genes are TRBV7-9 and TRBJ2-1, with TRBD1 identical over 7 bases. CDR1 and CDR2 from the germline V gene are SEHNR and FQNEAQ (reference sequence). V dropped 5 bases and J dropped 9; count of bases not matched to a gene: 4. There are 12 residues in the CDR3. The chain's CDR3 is CASSPTGFEQFF. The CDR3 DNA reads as TGTGCCAGCAGCCCGACAGGGTTTGAGCAGTTCTTC.

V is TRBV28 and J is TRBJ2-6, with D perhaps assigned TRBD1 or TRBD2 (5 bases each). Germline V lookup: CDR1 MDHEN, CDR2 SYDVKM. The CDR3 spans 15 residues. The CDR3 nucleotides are TGTGGGGTGGGACGGATGTCTTCTGGGGCCAACGTCCTGACTTTC. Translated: CGVGRMSSGANVLTF. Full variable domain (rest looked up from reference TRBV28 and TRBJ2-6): DVKVTQSSRYLVKRTGEKVFLECVQDMDHENMFWYRQDPGLGLRLIYFSYDVKMKEKGDIPEGYSVSREKKERFSLILESASTNQTSMYLCGVGRMSSGANVLTFGAGSRLTVL.

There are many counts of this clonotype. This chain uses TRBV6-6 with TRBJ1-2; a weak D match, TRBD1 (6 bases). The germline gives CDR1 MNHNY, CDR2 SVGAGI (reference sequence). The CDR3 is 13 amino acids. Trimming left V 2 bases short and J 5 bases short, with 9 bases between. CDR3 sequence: CASSYIQGYGYTF. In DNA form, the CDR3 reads TGTGCCAGCAGTTACATACAGGGATATGGCTACACCTTC.

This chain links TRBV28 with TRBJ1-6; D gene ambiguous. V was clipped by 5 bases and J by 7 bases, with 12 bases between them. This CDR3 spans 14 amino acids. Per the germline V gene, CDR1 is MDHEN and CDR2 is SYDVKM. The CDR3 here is CASSPGMGNSPLHF. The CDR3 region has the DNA TGTGCCAGCAGTCCGGGGATGGGCAATTCACCCCTCCACTTT.

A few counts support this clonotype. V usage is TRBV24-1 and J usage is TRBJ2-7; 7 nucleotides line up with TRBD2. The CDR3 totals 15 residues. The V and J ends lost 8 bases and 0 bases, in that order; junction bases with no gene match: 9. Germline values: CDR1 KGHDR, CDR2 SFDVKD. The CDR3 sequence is CATTPGGRGSYEQYF. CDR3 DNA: TGTGCCACCACCCCCGGAGGGAGGGGCTCCTACGAGCAGTACTTC.

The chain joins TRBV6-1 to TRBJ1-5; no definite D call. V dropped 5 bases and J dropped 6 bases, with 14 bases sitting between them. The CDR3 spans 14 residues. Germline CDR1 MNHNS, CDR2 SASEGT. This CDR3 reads CASSWGGRGQPQHF. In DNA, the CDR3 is TGTGCCAGCAGTTGGGGAGGGCGGGGTCAGCCCCAGCATTTT.

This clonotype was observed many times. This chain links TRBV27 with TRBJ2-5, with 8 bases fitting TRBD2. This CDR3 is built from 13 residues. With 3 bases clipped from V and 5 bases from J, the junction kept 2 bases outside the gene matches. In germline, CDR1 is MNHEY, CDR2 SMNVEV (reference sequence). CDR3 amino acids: CASSFSGGETQYF. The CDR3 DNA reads TGTGCCAGCAGTTTTTCGGGAGGGGAGACCCAGTACTTC.

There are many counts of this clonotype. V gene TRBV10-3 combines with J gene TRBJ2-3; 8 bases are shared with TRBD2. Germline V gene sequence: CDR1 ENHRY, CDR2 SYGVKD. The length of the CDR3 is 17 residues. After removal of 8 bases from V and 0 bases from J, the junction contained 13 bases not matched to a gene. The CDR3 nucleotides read TGTGCCATCGGGTCGGCTAGCGGGTCGCCTAGCACAGATACGCAGTATTTT. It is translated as CAIGSASGSPSTDTQYF.

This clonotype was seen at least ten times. The CDR3 bases are TGTGCCAGCAGCACCCTGGACAGGGCGGTGGATGAAAAACTGTTTTTT. It encodes CASSTLDRAVDEKLFF. The J gene is TRBJ1-4, the V gene TRBV5-6, with 8 bases fitting TRBD1. This CDR3 is built from 16 residues. Germline V CDR1 and CDR2: SGHDT, YYEEEE. V was clipped by 4 bases and J by 6 bases; unmatched bases: 11. The full variable domain, completed using reference TRBV5-6 and TRBJ1-4, is DAGVTQSPTHLIKTRGQQVTLRCSPKSGHDTVSWYQQALGQGPQFIFQYYEEEERQRGNFPDRFSGHQFPNYSSELNVNALLLGDSALYLCASSTLDRAVDEKLFFGSGTQLSVL.